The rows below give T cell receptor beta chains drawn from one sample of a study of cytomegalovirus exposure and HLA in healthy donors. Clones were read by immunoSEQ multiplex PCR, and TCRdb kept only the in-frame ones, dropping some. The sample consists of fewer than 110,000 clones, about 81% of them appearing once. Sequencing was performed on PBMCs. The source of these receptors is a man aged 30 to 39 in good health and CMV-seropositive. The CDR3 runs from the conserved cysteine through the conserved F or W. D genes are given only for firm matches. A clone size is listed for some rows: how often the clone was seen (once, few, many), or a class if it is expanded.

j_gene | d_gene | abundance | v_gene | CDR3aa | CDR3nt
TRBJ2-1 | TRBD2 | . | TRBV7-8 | CASSLGLALYNEQFF | TGTGCCAGCAGCTTGGGACTAGCCTTGTACAATGAGCAGTTCTTC
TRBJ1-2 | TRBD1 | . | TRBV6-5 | CASRGGQGSKYGYTF | TGTGCCAGCAGGGGGGGACAGGGCTCCAAATATGGCTACACCTTC
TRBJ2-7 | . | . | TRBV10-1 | CASSGGGLDDEQYF | TGCGCCAGCAGTGGGGGGGGCTTGGACGACGAGCAGTACTTC
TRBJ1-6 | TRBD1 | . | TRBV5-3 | CARSLAGQGYNSPLHF | TGTGCCAGAAGCTTGGCAGGACAGGGGTATAATTCACCCCTCCACTTT
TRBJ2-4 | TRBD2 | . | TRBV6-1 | CASSERAGAKNSQYF | TGTGCCAGCAGTGAACGAGCGGGGGCGAAAAACAGTCAGTACTTC
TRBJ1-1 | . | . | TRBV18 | CASSPPISGNTEAFF | TGTGCCAGCTCACCACCGATATCGGGGAACACTGAAGCTTTCTTT
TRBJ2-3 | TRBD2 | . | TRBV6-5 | CASSRGDASTDTQYF | TGTGCCAGCAGCCGGGGGGACGCTAGCACAGATACGCAGTATTTT
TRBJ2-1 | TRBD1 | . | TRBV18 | CASSRQGVQDEQFF | TGTGCCAGCTCACGACAGGGGGTTCAGGATGAGCAGTTCTTC
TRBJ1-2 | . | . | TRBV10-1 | CASSESLETPYYGYTF | TGCGCCAGCAGTGAGTCTCTGGAGACGCCTTACTATGGCTACACCTTC
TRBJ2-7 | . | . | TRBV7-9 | CASSFDLQGIDEQYF | TGTGCCAGCAGCTTTGACCTACAGGGTATCGACGAGCAGTACTTC
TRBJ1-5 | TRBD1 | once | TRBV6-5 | CASSPGQERQPQHF | TGTGCCAGCAGCCCGGGACAGGAGCGGCAGCCCCAGCATTTT
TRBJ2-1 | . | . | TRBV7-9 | CASSARGNPDNEQFF | TGTGCCAGCAGCGCTAGGGGGAATCCCGACAATGAGCAGTTCTTC
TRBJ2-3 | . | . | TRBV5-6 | CASAKQWDTQYF | TGTGCCAGCGCCAAGCAATGGGATACGCAGTATTTT
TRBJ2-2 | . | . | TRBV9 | CASSVGSTWELFF | TGTGCCAGCAGCGTAGGTAGCACGTGGGAGCTGTTTTTT
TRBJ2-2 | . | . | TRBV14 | CASSQAGLWELFF | TGTGCCAGCAGCCAAGCAGGGTTATGGGAGCTGTTTTTT
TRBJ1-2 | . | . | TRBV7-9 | CASSFFETGNYGYTF | TGTGCCAGCAGCTTCTTCGAGACGGGTAACTATGGCTACACCTTC
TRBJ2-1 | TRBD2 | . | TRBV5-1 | CASSLSGGYNEQFF | TGCGCCAGCAGCCTTAGCGGGGGTTACAATGAGCAGTTCTTC
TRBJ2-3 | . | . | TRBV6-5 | CASRPQGTDTQYF | TGTGCCAGCAGGCCACAGGGCACAGATACGCAGTATTTT
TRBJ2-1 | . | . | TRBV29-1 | CSVERGNNEQFF | TGCAGCGTTGAAAGGGGAAACAATGAGCAGTTCTTC
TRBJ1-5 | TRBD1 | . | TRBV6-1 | CASSLGGATNQPQHF | TGTGCCAGCAGCCTAGGGGGCGCGACAAATCAGCCCCAGCATTTT
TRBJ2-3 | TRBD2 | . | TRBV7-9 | CASSGAGRTSGGSDF | TGTGCCAGCTCGGGGGCAGGGCGGACTAGCGGGGGGTCGGATTTT
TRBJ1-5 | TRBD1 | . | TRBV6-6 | CASNYPTGISNQPQHF | TGTGCCAGCAATTACCCGACAGGGATTAGCAATCAGCCCCAGCATTTT
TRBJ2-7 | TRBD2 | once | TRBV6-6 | CASRVAGGYEQYF | TGTGCCAGCAGGGTAGCGGGGGGGTACGAGCAGTACTTC
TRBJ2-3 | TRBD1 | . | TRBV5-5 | CASIQIQGFSTDTQYF | TGTGCCAGCATCCAAATACAGGGGTTTAGCACAGATACGCAGTATTTT
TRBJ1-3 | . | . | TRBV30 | CAWSVLGNTIYF | TGTGCCTGGAGTGTATTAGGAAACACCATATATTTT
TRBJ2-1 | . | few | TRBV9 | CASSGAGRENEQFF | TGTGCCAGCAGCGGGGCAGGTAGAGAGAATGAGCAGTTCTTC
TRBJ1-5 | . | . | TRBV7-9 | CASSFEGGSPQHF | TGTGCCAGCAGCTTCGAGGGAGGATCACCCCAGCATTTT
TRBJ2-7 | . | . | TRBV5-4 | CASSPIRGDYEQYF | TGTGCCAGCAGCCCAATCAGGGGGGACTACGAGCAGTACTTC
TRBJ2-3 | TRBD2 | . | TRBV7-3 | CASSSTGGSTDTQYF | TGTGCCAGCAGCTCGACGGGGGGGAGCACAGATACGCAGTATTTT
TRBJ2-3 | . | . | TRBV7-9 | CASSSGTYPDTQYF | TGTGCCAGCAGCTCCGGGACTTATCCAGATACGCAGTATTTT
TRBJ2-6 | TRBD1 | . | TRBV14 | CASSQESGRGRIQPGANVLTF | TGTGCCAGCAGCCAAGAAAGCGGCAGGGGGCGAATTCAACCTGGGGCCAACGTCCTGACTTTC
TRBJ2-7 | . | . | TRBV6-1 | CASSPGLLSYEQYF | TGTGCCAGCAGTCCGGGACTCCTCTCCTACGAGCAGTACTTC
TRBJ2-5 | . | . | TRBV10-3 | CAISTVGPGETQYF | TGTGCCATCAGTACGGTGGGGCCCGGAGAGACCCAGTACTTC
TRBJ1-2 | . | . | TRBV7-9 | CASSFDGWRDNYGYTF | TGTGCCAGCAGCTTCGATGGATGGCGGGATAACTATGGCTACACCTTC
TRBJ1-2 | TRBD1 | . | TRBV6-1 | CASYRGSNYGYTF | TGTGCCAGCTACAGGGGATCGAACTATGGCTACACCTTC
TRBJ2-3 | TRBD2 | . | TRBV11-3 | CASSVSGTSGGEDTQYF | TGTGCCAGCAGCGTTTCCGGGACTAGCGGGGGAGAAGATACGCAGTATTTT
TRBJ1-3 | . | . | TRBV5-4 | CASSRQGQGAGNTIYF | TGTGCCAGCAGCCGTCAGGGGCAGGGCGCTGGAAACACCATATATTTT
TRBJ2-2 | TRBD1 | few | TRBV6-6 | CASSPQGGTGELFF | TGTGCCAGCAGTCCACAGGGGGGCACCGGGGAGCTGTTTTTT
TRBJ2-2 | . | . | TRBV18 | CASSSNRDGGGELFF | TGTGCCAGCTCATCCAACAGGGACGGCGGCGGGGAGCTGTTTTTT
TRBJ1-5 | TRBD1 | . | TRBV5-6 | CASSLGDRAQPQHF | TGTGCCAGCAGCTTGGGGGACAGGGCTCAGCCCCAGCATTTT
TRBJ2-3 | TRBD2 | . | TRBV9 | CASSQVPSGGDTQYF | TGTGCCAGCAGCCAAGTTCCTAGCGGGGGAGATACGCAGTATTTT